The sequence of this T cell receptor (beta chain) was determined in a study of shared clonotypes between healthy human individuals (dated by TCRdb to 2018 to 2021). Regarding the complete study: The cohort included a few men and two women between 18 and 49 years of age. For each donor, three plates each were used for CD4 naive and CD4 memory, two plates were used for CD8 naive, and one plate was used for CD8 memory. To estimate repertoire size and how much clonotypes are shared between individuals, the study performed deep sequencing of blood TCR repertoires from roughly five healthy adults. To increase sequencing depth and limit assay-specific biases, different laboratories used diverse techniques to prepare libraries and sequence TCR repertoires. Between about 0.8 and 9 billion PBMCs per donor were obtained by leukapheresis.

Using the deep immunoSEQ assay, TCR CDR3 regions were amplified from genomic DNA by multiplex PCR. For each cell subset, the extracted genomic DNA was distributed evenly across all wells of several immunoSEQ 96-well plates, and each plate served as one replicate. For sorted subsets, each replicate PCR was loaded with roughly 200 ng genomic DNA, equivalent to about 30,000 T cell genomes. Purified libraries were measured with a Qubit 3.0 fluorometer, size-checked on a Bioanalyzer 2100, and measured again with the KAPA Library Quantification kit. Each immunoSEQ 96-well plate was sequenced on its own single-read 150-cycle Illumina NextSeq 550 flow cell. The paper's processing steps were these. The immunoSEQ output contained only junctional sequences without quality scores, so filtering could not match that applied to full-length reads. To assign V/J genes and CDR3, sequences were annotated using PyIR, a Python wrapper for IgBLAST v1.9, with IMGT germline references. Any read was removed if the V/J assignment was weak (E-value above 1e-6), the CDR3 was missing, or the read contained stop codons, out-of-frame junctions, or ambiguous translated residues. V3J clonotypes were defined by identical inferred V gene, J gene, and CDR3 amino acid sequence. Percentage overlap between repertoires was computed as shared unique clonotypes divided by the size of the smaller repertoire. RTK rarefaction, the Chao1 estimator, and Recon v2.1 estimates of unobserved clonotypes were used to assess repertoire richness. OLGA was used to compute generation probabilities for all TCRbeta clonotypes that the gDNA method yielded from a few donors. The table was pulled from immuneACCESS by TCRdb, which kept in-frame rearrangements only. Such tables lose some clones; where checked, under half of the loss comes from unresolved V genes, and the rest has no known cause. V, J and clone size derive from that table, while D and trimming were established from the DNA sequence. The sample yields millions of clones; 85% to 95% were counted once. Together, the top ten hold roughly 0.13% of the sample.

In regard to this clone: There is no known antigen for this receptor. Within one base of it there is no much larger clone, and no base qualities were kept.

The donors were healthy, HIV-negative adults with no recently reported acute infections or vaccinations. Every donor was a Caucasian adult living in Nashville, Tennessee, USA. CD4+ T cells were enriched by magnetic negative selection, after which naive cells were positively selected on CD45RA and the negative fraction was taken as the memory subset. Blood was obtained by leukapheresis, after which PBMCs were separated by Ficoll-Histopaque density gradient centrifugation and cryopreserved in liquid nitrogen vapor phase. Analytical flow cytometry was used to check the purity and quantity of each magnetically sorted T cell population. Each sorted fraction had its genomic DNA isolated and then quantified by UV absorbance on a Nanodrop 2000c. Points the paper makes about the study in general: Sharing across a few donors was observed for around 5% of naive CD4, less than 4% of naive CD8, over 2% of memory CD4, and around 0.4% of memory CD8 clonotypes. The small number of donors limited the genetic and exposure-history diversity represented. Pairwise subsampling led to the expectation that sequencing depth would affect the degree of clonotype sharing among donors. Sampling was limited to blood, and TCR repertoires in tissue likely differ from TCR repertoires in blood. Naive subsets generally had larger estimated clonotype richness than memory subsets did. Higher generation probabilities were observed for clonotypes shared by all four sorted-subset donors than for non-shared clonotypes. Rarefaction of sorted-subset datasets indicated incomplete sequencing despite the large sequencing depth.

The CDR3, cysteine through phenylalanine, is 14 amino acids long. Only the CDR3 portion is preserved as DNA: 42 bases, with reading frame beginning at the first base. CDR1 and CDR2 are drawn from the germline V gene: MNHEY, SVGAGI. V is cut by 5 bases and J by 1 base, and the space between the germline ends is 12 bases. Input material: naive CD4+ T cells sorted from blood. Interpreted using the paper, the cell subset or site label stands for: CD45RA+ positively selected. This clonotype originated in a man aged 18 to 29 in good health. This chain joins TRBV6-5 to TRBJ2-7; confidence is insufficient to name the D gene. The DNA sequence reads TGTGCCAGCAGTCTGAGCATGGGGTCCTACGAGCAGTACTTC. Its amino acids are CASSLSMGSYEQYF.